Given below is one T cell receptor (beta chain) in context. The data were obtained in a study of T cell responses to AZD1222 COVID-19 vaccine. Generated by immunoSEQ multiplex PCR, the TCRdb table keeps only in-frame clones and is missing some. The data contain over 110,000 clones, roughly 92% of them seen just once; the ten biggest clones take up 9.3%. Germline CDR1 is MRHNA and CDR2 is SNTAGT. This CDR3 region has 14 residues. The ends were cut back, 0 bases at V and 4 bases at J, with 9 bases in the middle. The TCR sequence derives from an adult who received the AZD1222 COVID-19 vaccine. The sample was peripheral blood, taken 28 days after the second AZD1222 dose. The rearrangement links TRBV6-4 to TRBJ1-2, with a weak D call TRBD1 (6 bases). CDR3 sequence: CASSDSTGPYGYTF. The CDR3 DNA is TGTGCCAGCAGTGACTCCACAGGGCCCTATGGCTACACCTTC.